The following is a TCR beta chain sequence with its context. Its target is unknown. The CDR3 totals 17 residues. V was pared by 1 base and J by 6 bases, with 5 bases of the junction left unmatched. Germline CDR1 and CDR2: SGHAT and FQNNGV. Primers for the PCR totalled 60 Vbeta and 13 Jbeta. The authors' processing: In a later analysis, approximately 80 million unique TCR beta chains included roughly 11 million shared by two or more donors. The repertoire was sequenced with immunoSEQ multiplex PCR; TCRdb's copy has only in-frame clones and lacks some. V and J calls and clone size are as listed in that table; D and trimming were resolved from the DNA. This table has 170,000 or so clones, around 82% appearing once. The data originate from a study of cytomegalovirus exposure and HLA in healthy donors. Study results and caveats: A later look showed TCR association rates differing by HLA locus, highest for DRB1 and lowest for HLA-C.

The sample was PBMCs. This receptor was obtained from a woman aged 45 to 65 in good health and CMV-seropositive. The J gene is TRBJ1-6, the V gene TRBV11-2, with 11 bases lining up with TRBD1. CDR3 DNA sequence: TGTGCCAGCAGCTTAGTAGGACAGGGGGCTGGTAATTCACCCCTCCACTTT. Its translation: CASSLVGQGAGNSPLHF.